A single sample is the source of the 18 T cell receptor beta chains below, sequenced in a study of glioma-infiltrating T cells. Amplification of TCR alpha and beta CDR3 regions from RNA used iRepertoire nested multiplex PCR. TCRdb used MiXCR to reprocess the multiplex PCR reads, holding one entry per CDR3 protein. The table has fewer than 500,000 distinct CDR3 sequences, 41% seen once. Sequenced sample: glioma tissue, nonneoplastic brain tissue, or PBMCs (not recorded which). Receptor source: a human donor with low-grade glioma or glioblastoma, undergoing nonglioma brain surgery, or in good health (not recorded which).

The V and J genes are TRBV20-1 and TRBJ2-3; no definite D call. V shed 4 bases and J shed 0 bases, with 11 bases lying between them. Germline V gene sequence: CDR1 DFQATT, CDR2 SNEGSKA (reference sequence). This CDR3 has 14 amino acids. The CDR3 bases are TGCAGTGCTATTGCTCACGGTAGCACAGATACGCAGTATTTT. Translated: CSAIAHGSTDTQYF.

This clonotype was detected only a few times. The gene calls are TRBV3-1 and TRBJ2-1; no reliable D call. This CDR3 has 14 amino acids. Trimming cost V 4 bases and J 3 bases, with 10 bases left between them. Germline CDR1 and CDR2: LGHDT and YNNKEL (reference sequence). The CDR3 is CASSPYSIYNEQFF. The CDR3, as DNA: TGTGCCAGCAGCCCCTACTCAATCTACAATGAGCAGTTCTTC.

A remark on this clonotype: A read error is possible here, since a much larger clone lies one base away. The chain combines TRBV6-6 with TRBJ2-1, with D maybe TRBD2 (5 bases). This CDR3 is built from 14 residues. Trimming cost V 8 bases and J 0 bases, with 11 bases left between them. Germline V gene data show CDR1 as MNHNY and CDR2 as SVGAGI (reference sequence). CDR3 coding DNA: TGTGCCAGCGCCTGTACTAGCTCCTACAATGAGCAGTTCTTC. As protein: CASACTSSYNEQFF.

Remarks on this clonotype: One junction end disagrees with the germline gene, perhaps due to a read error. V is TRBV6-2 or TRBV6-3 and J is TRBJ1-5; no clear D gene. From germline, CDR1 is MNHEY and CDR2 SVGEGT. This CDR3 spans 13 amino acids. In DNA form, the CDR3 reads TGTGCCAGCAGTTACTCCCTCAATCAGACCCAGCATTTT. This encodes CASSYSLNQTQHF.

The CDR3, as DNA: TGTGCCAGCAGCCCGCCCGGGACTAAACACAATGAGCAGTTCTTC. This gives the protein CASSPPGTKHNEQFF. The chain recombines TRBV5-5 with TRBJ2-1; 7 bases are a match to TRBD2. This CDR3 has 15 amino acids. Looked up from germline, CDR1 is SGHKS and CDR2 is YYEKEE (reference sequence). Trimming removed 4 bases from V and 5 bases from J; junction bases left unmatched: 9.

This clonotype showed up just a few times. This rearrangement joins TRBV27 to TRBJ1-5; no reliable D call. This CDR3 region has 14 residues. CDR1 and CDR2 (germline): MNHEY, SMNVEV (reference sequence). V shed 5 bases and J shed 2 bases, with 10 bases lying between them. Written as DNA, the CDR3 is TGTGCCAGCAGTCCTCAGTATGGCAATCAGCCCCAGCATTTT. This sequence encodes CASSPQYGNQPQHF.

Remarks on this clonotype: This may stem from a read error, because a much larger clone lies one nucleotide away. The rearrangement uses TRBV25-1 and TRBJ1-1; D call uncertain. Germline CDR1 MGHDK, CDR2 SYGVNS. Trimming shortened V by 5 bases and J by 9 bases, and 16 bases separated the two germline ends. This CDR3 region has 13 residues. The CDR3, as DNA: TGTGCCAGCAGTACGGCGGCATGGGGTAAAGCTTTCTTT. Its protein is CASSTAAWGKAFF.

The J gene is TRBJ2-1, the V gene TRBV15; the D gene is possibly TRBD1 (5 bases). CDR1 and CDR2 from the germline V gene are LNHNV and YYDKDF (reference sequence). The CDR3 totals 16 residues. V was shortened by 3 bases and J by 4 bases, with 16 bases between the two germline ends. DNA of the CDR3: TGTGCCACCAGCAGTTTGACAGTCCCGAAGTACAATGAGCAGTTCTTC. This translates into CATSSLTVPKYNEQFF. Full variable domain (missing parts from reference TRBV15 and TRBJ2-1): DAMVIQNPRYQVTQFGKPVTLSCSQTLNHNVMYWYQQKSSQAPKLLFHYYDKDFNNEADTPDNFQSRRPNTSFCFLDIRSPGLGDTAMYLCATSSLTVPKYNEQFFGPGTRLTVL.

About this clonotype: Given the absence of the conserved phenylalanine or tryptophan at the CDR3 end, a read error is likely. The chain recombines TRBV27 with TRBJ2-2; 7 bases align to TRBD2. This CDR3 is 13 amino acids long. The junction had 8 bases not matched to a gene; V was cut back by 5 bases and J by 11 bases. Germline lookup yields CDR1 MNHEY and CDR2 SMNVEV (reference sequence). Here the CDR3 reads CASSEKGGRELFL. CDR3 bases: TGTGCCAGCAGTGAAAAAGGCGGGAGAGAGCTGTTTCTC.

In regard to this clonotype: One end of the junction does not line up with germline, which may come from a read error. This chain connects TRBV10-2 to TRBJ2-1; 13 bases map to TRBD2. The germline V gene has CDR1 WSHSY and CDR2 SAAADI. CDR3 size: 14 residues. The CDR3 bases are TGTGCCACCTACACTAGCGGGAGGGACCCGGGGCAGTTCTTC. Translated, it gives CATYTSGRDPGQFF.

J is TRBJ2-3 and V is TRBV7-9; D unclear. Trimming cost V 1 base and J 4 bases, with 15 bases left between them. CDR1 SEHNR and CDR2 FQNEAQ come from the germline V gene (reference sequence). This CDR3 spans 16 amino acids. The CDR3 is CASSLVPGSLPDTQYF. In DNA, the CDR3 is TGTGCCAGCAGCTTAGTCCCCGGTTCACTCCCAGATACGCAGTATTTT.

This clonotype was recorded many times. J is TRBJ2-6 and V is TRBV6-1; D call uncertain. The CDR3 covers 15 residues. V was clipped by 5 bases and J by 6 bases, with 14 bases between them. The V gene's germline CDR1 is MNHNS and CDR2 SASEGT. In DNA form, the CDR3 reads TGTGCCAGCAGTCGCTCTCATGCCATGGCCAACGTCCTGACTTTC. Translating it yields CASSRSHAMANVLTF.

The CDR3 sequence is CASSLFGEGVGGELFF. The CDR3, as DNA: TGTGCCAGCAGCTTGTTCGGAGAGGGGGTGGGCGGGGAGCTGTTTTTT. The V and J genes are TRBV7-2 and TRBJ2-2; tentative D call: TRBD1 (6 bases). Germline CDR1 SGHTA, CDR2 FQGNSA. This CDR3 region has 16 residues. V dropped 3 bases and J dropped 7 bases, with 18 bases sitting between them.

A remark on this clonotype: One base away lies a much larger clone, so this may be a sequencing read error. The chain has TRBV27 and TRBJ1-1, with 8 bases identical to TRBD1. CDR1 is MNHEY and CDR2 is SMNVEV in the germline V gene (reference sequence). The CDR3 extends over 15 amino acids. The CDR3 loop reads CASSLSRQGNTKAFF. The CDR3 bases are TGTGCCAGCAGTTTATCGAGACAGGGGAACACTAAAGCTTTCTTT.

The chain recombines TRBV15 with TRBJ1-5, with D uncertain. Trimming pared 3 bases from V and 5 bases from J, leaving 14 bases between. The CDR3 has 15 residues. Per the germline V gene, CDR1 is LNHNV and CDR2 is YYDKDF (reference sequence). In nucleotides, the CDR3 is TGTGCCACCAGCAGCAGAGAGAAGCTGGATCAGCCCCAGCATTTT. This codes for CATSSREKLDQPQHF.

This chain joins TRBV7-9 and TRBJ2-7; 7 bases align to TRBD1. Per germline, CDR1 SEHNR and CDR2 FQNEAQ (reference sequence). This CDR3 region has 14 residues. The junction had 2 bases not matched to a gene; V was cut back by 0 bases and J by 3 bases. The CDR3 DNA is TGTGCCAGCAGCTTAGCCCACAGGGGCTACGAGCAGTACTTC. Its protein product is CASSLAHRGYEQYF.

The rearrangement joins TRBV20-1 to TRBJ2-7; D is uncertain. V was shortened by 7 bases and J by 4 bases, with 20 bases between the two germline ends. CDR3 length: 14 residues. Germline values: CDR1 DFQATT, CDR2 SNEGSKA (reference sequence). The CDR3 is CSDNDQNLSYEQYF. The CDR3 coding sequence is TGCAGTGATAACGATCAAAATCTGTCTTACGAGCAGTACTTC.

On this clonotype: Given a much more abundant clone one base away, this may be a read error. CDR3 sequence: CASSQPWVGTGGYTF. CDR3 nucleotides: TGTGCCAGCAGTCAGCCCTGGGTGGGGACTGGCGGCTACACCTTC. The chain couples TRBV6-1 to TRBJ1-2; D possibly corresponds to TRBD1 (5 bases). V lost 5 bases to trimming and J lost 8 bases, with 21 bases between them. The V gene's germline CDR1 is MNHNS and CDR2 SASEGT. The CDR3 consists of 15 residues.